A single sample gave rise to the 16 T cell receptor beta chains below, sequenced in a study of Tregs in tolerant kidney transplant recipients. Only in-frame clones appear in the TCRdb table, and some are missing; sequencing was by immunoSEQ multiplex PCR. Of 3,800 or so clones detected, roughly 88% appear once; the ten largest clones hold about 1.6%. This sample comprised Tregs from blood, obtained before the transplant. The receptors derive from a human donor who received a combined kidney and bone marrow transplant.

This clone was counted only a few times. The chain links TRBV18 to TRBJ2-7; possibly TRBD2 for D (5 bases). With 6 bases removed from V and 6 bases from J, the gap between germline ends came to 12 bases. Per germline, CDR1 KGHSH and CDR2 LQKENI. The CDR3 is 12 residues long. CDR3 nucleotide sequence: TGTGCCAGCTCGCTCACTAGAGGCGAGCAGTACTTC. Its protein product is CASSLTRGEQYF.

This clone has more than one count but fewer than ten. The rearrangement uses TRBV19 and TRBJ1-2, with D unclear. V was shortened by 3 bases and J by 0 bases, with 8 bases between the two germline ends. Germline CDR1 reads LNHDA; CDR2 reads SQIVND (reference sequence). There are 14 residues in the CDR3. DNA for the CDR3: TGTGCCAGTAGTATTGGCGGGTCTAACTATGGCTACACCTTC. Amino acid sequence: CASSIGGSNYGYTF.

The chain recombines TRBV2 with TRBJ2-5; 10 bases line up with TRBD2. The CDR3 totals 12 residues. In germline, CDR1 is SNHLY, CDR2 FYNNEI. V lost 8 bases to trimming and J lost 6 bases; unmatched junction nucleotides: 3. This CDR3 is CASEGLAKTQYF. In nucleotides, the CDR3 is TGTGCCAGCGAGGGACTAGCGAAGACCCAGTACTTC.

V gene TRBV27 combines with J gene TRBJ2-1, with D possibly TRBD2 on 7 matching bases. Trimming removed 2 bases from V and 2 bases from J, with 10 bases in between. Per the germline V gene, CDR1 is MNHEY and CDR2 is SMNVEV (reference sequence). The CDR3 length is 15 residues. CDR3 in DNA: TGTGCCAGCAGTTTAGCGGGGGCCCCCTACAATGAGCAGTTCTTC. It specifies CASSLAGAPYNEQFF.

V usage is TRBV27 and J usage is TRBJ2-5; 7 bases agree with TRBD2. The CDR3 has 15 amino acids. After removal of 3 bases from V and 3 bases from J, the junction contained 7 bases not matched to a gene. The germline CDR1 and CDR2 sequences are MNHEY and SMNVEV (reference sequence). This CDR3 reads CASSFSRGGEETQYF. The CDR3 region has the DNA TGTGCCAGCAGTTTTAGTCGTGGGGGGGAAGAGACCCAGTACTTC.

This clone showed up just a few times. The gene calls are TRBV2 and TRBJ2-1; TRBD2 matches 7 bases. CDR1 and CDR2 from the germline V gene are SNHLY and FYNNEI. The length of the CDR3 is 15 residues. V shed 5 bases, J shed 1 base, and the junction held 5 bases outside the gene matches. This CDR3 reads CASSRTSLSYNEQFF. CDR3 nucleotide sequence: TGTGCCAGCAGTAGGACTAGTTTATCCTACAATGAGCAGTTCTTC.

V gene TRBV5-8 combines with J gene TRBJ2-7, with 12 bases that match TRBD2. CDR1 is SGHTS, CDR2 YDEGEE, per germline. The CDR3 loop spans 17 amino acids. With V trimmed by 1 base and J by 4 bases, 9 bases remained unmatched. The CDR3 protein is CASSLTSGRLALYEQYF. DNA for the CDR3: TGTGCCAGCAGCTTGACTAGCGGGAGGTTGGCCCTGTACGAGCAGTACTTC.

This clone was observed a single time. Other DNA variants within this sample encode the same CDR3. The chain employs TRBV6-1 and TRBJ2-7, with TRBD1 matching over 9 bases. CDR3 length: 15 residues. The germline CDR1 and CDR2 sequences are MNHNS and SASEGT. With V trimmed by 2 bases and J by 4 bases, 6 bases remained unmatched. DNA of the CDR3: TGTGCCAGCAGTGAACACAGGGGGCAGGGGTACGAGCAGTACTTC. The encoded protein is CASSEHRGQGYEQYF.

The V and J genes are TRBV6-1 and TRBJ2-7; no clear D gene. V lost 3 bases and J 5 bases, leaving 14 bases between the germline ends. The germline V gene encodes CDR1 MNHNS and CDR2 SASEGT. This CDR3 spans 14 amino acids. CDR3 sequence: CASSEPASRDEQYF. CDR3 DNA sequence: TGTGCCAGCAGTGAGCCAGCGAGCCGAGACGAGCAGTACTTC.

The CDR3 here is CASRGLAVTGELFF. The CDR3, as DNA: TGTGCCAGCAGGGGACTAGCGGTCACCGGGGAGCTGTTTTTT. The chain couples TRBV28 to TRBJ2-2; 11 bases are a match to TRBD2. Per the germline V gene, CDR1 is MDHEN and CDR2 is SYDVKM. The CDR3 has 14 residues. V dropped 6 bases and J dropped 4; count of bases not matched to a gene: 1.

J is TRBJ2-3 and V is TRBV4-2; D unresolved. The germline gives CDR1 LGHNA, CDR2 YNFKEQ. The CDR3 length is 20 residues. V was cut by 1 base and J by 4 bases, with 27 bases left in between. The CDR3 protein is CASSQGLDFSANPMADTQYF. The CDR3 DNA is TGTGCCAGCAGCCAAGGCCTGGATTTCAGCGCCAACCCTATGGCAGATACGCAGTATTTT.

This chain uses TRBV7-2 with TRBJ1-5; 7 nucleotides line up with TRBD1. The CDR3 loop spans 15 amino acids. Germline-derived CDR1 and CDR2 are SGHTA and FQGNSA. V shed 5 bases and J 4 bases; nucleotides not matched to a gene: 8. The CDR3: CASSLRQGPNQPQHF. The DNA for the CDR3 is TGTGCCAGCAGCCTCCGACAGGGCCCAAATCAGCCCCAGCATTTT.

The chain carries TRBV10-3 and TRBJ2-3; 10 bases fit TRBD2. The CDR3 length is 15 residues. CDR1 and CDR2 from the germline V gene are ENHRY and SYGVKD. V gave up 0 bases and J gave up 5 bases; unmatched junction bases: 2. The CDR3: CAISESGTSVDTQYF. The CDR3, as DNA: TGTGCCATCAGTGAGTCTGGGACTAGCGTAGATACGCAGTATTTT.

Turning to this clone: An end of the junction does not agree with germline; a read error may underlie this. The chain links TRBV9 to TRBJ2-1, with 14 bases aligning to TRBD2. Per the germline V gene, CDR1 is SGDLS and CDR2 is YYNGEE. The length of the CDR3 is 18 residues. For the CDR3, the DNA is TGTGCCAACAGCCACCCCGGGACTAGCGGGAGTTCCTACAATGAGCAGTTCTTC. It is translated as CANSHPGTSGSSYNEQFF.

The CDR3 loop reads CASSVVPDTGELFF. Here the CDR3 DNA reads TGTGCCAGCAGCGTAGTTCCGGACACCGGGGAGCTGTTTTTT. V gene TRBV9 combines with J gene TRBJ2-2, with D unclear. This CDR3 spans 14 amino acids. V lost 0 bases, J lost 3 bases, and 6 bases lay in between. Germline assignment: CDR1 SGDLS and CDR2 YYNGEE.

The CDR3 DNA sequence: TGTGCCAGCAGTTACTCGATTAACTACAGGGCAGATACGCAGTATTTT. Translating it yields CASSYSINYRADTQYF. V and J are TRBV6-5 and TRBJ2-3; perhaps TRBD1 as D (6 bases). This CDR3 region has 16 residues. Germline assignment: CDR1 MNHEY and CDR2 SVGAGI. Deletions cut 0 bases from V and 4 bases from J, with 14 bases between.